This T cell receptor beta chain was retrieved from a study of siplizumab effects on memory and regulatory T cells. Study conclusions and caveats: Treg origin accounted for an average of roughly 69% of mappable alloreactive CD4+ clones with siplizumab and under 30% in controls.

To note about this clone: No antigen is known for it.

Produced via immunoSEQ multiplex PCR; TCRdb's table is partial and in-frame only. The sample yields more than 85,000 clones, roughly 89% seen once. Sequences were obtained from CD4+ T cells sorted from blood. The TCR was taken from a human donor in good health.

For the CDR3, the DNA is TGTGCCAGCAGCCAAGTTCTGGGCCTGGACGAGCAGTACTTC. Translated, it gives CASSQVLGLDEQYF. This sequence joins TRBV4-2 and TRBJ2-7; D call uncertain. Trimming left V 1 base short and J 5 bases short, with 12 bases between. CDR1 and CDR2 (germline): LGHNA, YNFKEQ. The CDR3 contains 14 residues.